This is a list of T cell receptor beta chains from one sample in a study of T cell responses to AZD1222 COVID-19 vaccine. Assay used: immunoSEQ multiplex PCR; TCRdb lists only in-frame clones, some missing. The sample holds roughly 170,000 clones, approximately 86% seen once. The source was peripheral blood, collected on day 0 of AZD1222 vaccination. Source of these receptors: an adult in good health. CDR3s include the opening cysteine and the closing phenylalanine or tryptophan. A D gene is named only where the DNA matches it firmly. Rows may omit the clone size; those that give it use once, few, many or a size class.

CDR3,DNA,size,V,J,D
CASSGQGALDEQFF,TGTGCCAGCAGCGGACAGGGGGCTCTCGATGAGCAGTTCTTC,.,TRBV21-1,TRBJ2-1,.
CASSQGWANEKLFF,TGTGCCAGCAGTCAGGGTTGGGCTAATGAAAAACTGTTTTTT,.,TRBV2,TRBJ1-4,.
CATSRDWGAGNTEAFF,TGTGCCACCAGCAGAGATTGGGGGGCTGGGAACACTGAAGCTTTCTTT,.,TRBV15,TRBJ1-1,.
CASSFGGPSEQYF,TGTGCCAGCAGTTTTGGAGGCCCCAGCGAGCAGTACTTC,once,TRBV28,TRBJ2-7,.
CASRSPGLAGGVRYF,TGTGCCAGCAGGAGCCCGGGACTAGCGGGAGGGGTGAGGTACTTC,.,TRBV6-5,TRBJ2-7,TRBD2
CASSVRLGSSYEQYF,TGTGCCAGCAGCGTCCGGCTCGGAAGCTCCTACGAGCAGTACTTC,.,TRBV9,TRBJ2-7,.
CASSGQENTEAFF,TGTGCCAGCAGCGGACAGGAGAACACTGAAGCTTTCTTT,once,TRBV9,TRBJ1-1,.
CASKADWASNSPLHF,TGTGCCAGCAAGGCTGATTGGGCCTCCAATTCACCCCTCCACTTT,once,TRBV6-4,TRBJ1-6,.
CASSLARGAPGANVLTF,TGCGCCAGCAGCTTGGCCAGGGGGGCACCTGGGGCCAACGTCCTGACTTTC,.,TRBV5-1,TRBJ2-6,.
CASSLVATAKITGGYTF,TGTGCCAGCAGCTTAGTAGCGACAGCTAAAATAACGGGTGGCTACACCTTC,.,TRBV7-2,TRBJ1-2,.
CASSPGGHNTEAFF,TGTGCCAGCAGCCCCGGGGGTCACAACACTGAAGCTTTCTTT,.,TRBV28,TRBJ1-1,.
CASSLTALMSTDTQYF,TGTGCCAGCAGCCTCACAGCGTTAATGAGCACAGATACGCAGTATTTT,.,TRBV5-6,TRBJ2-3,.
CASSPGQGANQPQHF,TGTGCCAGCTCACCGGGACAGGGGGCTAATCAGCCCCAGCATTTT,.,TRBV18,TRBJ1-5,TRBD1
CATERGSGANVLTF,TGTGCCACGGAGCGGGGCTCTGGGGCCAACGTCCTGACTTTC,.,TRBV24-1,TRBJ2-6,TRBD2
CASSPPSQRETQYF,TGTGCCAGCTCACCACCGTCACAGAGAGAGACCCAGTACTTC,.,TRBV18,TRBJ2-5,.
CASSIKGAGNSPLHF,TGTGCCAGTAGTATTAAGGGGGCCGGTAATTCACCCCTCCACTTT,.,TRBV19,TRBJ1-6,TRBD1
CASSLTGGGTGELFF,TGCGCCAGCAGCTTGACAGGGGGTGGCACCGGGGAGCTGTTTTTT,.,TRBV5-1,TRBJ2-2,TRBD1
CASGRLAGASTDTQYF,TGCGCCAGCGGAAGACTAGCGGGTGCTAGCACAGATACGCAGTATTTT,.,TRBV5-1,TRBJ2-3,TRBD2
CASSSQAGTVYGYTF,TGTGCCAGCAGCTCCCAGGCCGGGACAGTCTATGGCTACACCTTC,.,TRBV7-8,TRBJ1-2,TRBD1
CASSLPTGLGTQYF,TGTGCCAGCAGTTTACCCACAGGGTTAGGGACCCAGTACTTC,.,TRBV28,TRBJ2-5,.
CASSLLSTGELFF,TGTGCCAGCAGTTTATTAAGCACCGGGGAGCTGTTTTTT,.,TRBV28,TRBJ2-2,.
CASSSGTSPADTQYF,TGCGCCAGCAGTTCTGGGACTAGCCCCGCAGATACGCAGTATTTT,.,TRBV10-1,TRBJ2-3,TRBD2
CASSLGQRERDTQYF,TGTGCCAGCAGCCTGGGACAAAGGGAGAGGGATACGCAGTATTTT,.,TRBV5-5,TRBJ2-3,.
CASSLPRGRTGELFF,TGTGCCAGCAGCCTTCCCCGGGGGCGGACCGGGGAGCTGTTTTTT,.,TRBV3-1/TRBV3-2,TRBJ2-2,.
CASSIRDGKNIQYF,TGTGCCAGTAGTATCCGGGATGGCAAAAACATTCAGTACTTC,.,TRBV19,TRBJ2-4,.
CASLPGGQETQYF,TGCGCCAGCCTACCGGGAGGCCAAGAGACCCAGTACTTC,.,TRBV4-3,TRBJ2-5,TRBD2
CARSRGVGFYEQYF,TGTGCCAGGTCTCGCGGGGTGGGGTTCTACGAGCAGTACTTC,.,TRBV6-9,TRBJ2-7,.
CAWSVVRVGTEAFF,TGTGCCTGGAGTGTCGTCAGAGTCGGGACTGAAGCTTTCTTT,.,TRBV30,TRBJ1-1,.
CASSAPWGSNQPQHF,TGTGCCAGTAGTGCCCCGTGGGGTAGCAATCAGCCCCAGCATTTT,.,TRBV19,TRBJ1-5,.
CASRTSGSTGELFF,TGTGCCAGCAGGACTAGCGGGAGCACCGGGGAGCTGTTTTTT,few,TRBV6-4,TRBJ2-2,TRBD2
CASSQDLGATEAFF,TGCGCCAGCAGCCAAGATTTGGGGGCCACTGAAGCTTTCTTT,.,TRBV4-3,TRBJ1-1,.
CASSPSGANVLTF,TGTGCCAGCAGCCCGTCTGGGGCCAACGTCCTGACTTTC,.,TRBV25-1,TRBJ2-6,.
CASSPREIDAYNEQFF,TGTGCCAGCAGCCCCCGAGAAATTGATGCTTACAATGAGCAGTTCTTC,.,TRBV13,TRBJ2-1,.
CASSAPTSGGAYNEQFF,TGTGCCAGCAGCGCGCCTACTAGCGGGGGGGCTTACAATGAGCAGTTCTTC,.,TRBV9,TRBJ2-1,TRBD2
CASSLSTDYSNQPQHF,TGTGCCAGCAGCTTAAGTACAGACTATAGCAATCAGCCCCAGCATTTT,once,TRBV5-6,TRBJ1-5,.
CASSGQGFGYTF,TGTGCCAGCAGCGGACAGGGTTTCGGCTACACCTTC,.,TRBV28,TRBJ1-2,TRBD1
CASSLVAGVNEQFF,TGCGCCAGCAGCTTGGTAGCGGGAGTCAATGAGCAGTTCTTC,.,TRBV5-1,TRBJ2-1,TRBD2
CASSGTSRTDTQYF,TGTGCCAGCAGCGGAACTAGCCGCACAGATACGCAGTATTTT,few,TRBV9,TRBJ2-3,.
CASSTRRARAFF,TGTGCCAGCAGTACCCGACGAGCCCGAGCTTTCTTT,.,TRBV6-2/TRBV6-3,TRBJ1-1,.
CASSPSGQGMSNQPQHF,TGTGCCAGCTCACCCTCGGGACAGGGTATGAGCAATCAGCCCCAGCATTTT,.,TRBV18,TRBJ1-5,TRBD1
CASSLQGGGQPQHF,TGTGCCAGCAGTTTACAGGGAGGAGGACAGCCCCAGCATTTT,.,TRBV28,TRBJ1-5,.
CAWTYGHKNTEAFF,TGTGCCTGGACCTATGGACATAAGAACACTGAAGCTTTCTTT,.,TRBV30,TRBJ1-1,.
CASSRETEAFF,TGTGCCAGCAGCCGAGAAACTGAAGCTTTCTTT,.,TRBV14,TRBJ1-1,.
CASVQGAGTEAFF,TGTGCCAGCGTCCAGGGGGCGGGAACTGAAGCTTTCTTT,few,TRBV12-3/TRBV12-4,TRBJ1-1,TRBD1
CASSWDRGGYEQFF,TGTGCCAGCAGCTGGGACAGGGGTGGATATGAGCAGTTCTTC,.,TRBV5-4,TRBJ2-1,TRBD1
CASSPRENTEAFF,TGTGCCAGCAGCCCCAGGGAGAACACTGAAGCTTTCTTT,.,TRBV3-1/TRBV3-2,TRBJ1-1,.